This record covers a single T cell receptor beta chain. These data are taken from a study of T cells after yellow fever vaccination. The V gene's germline CDR1 is ENHRY and CDR2 SYGVKD. The ends were cut back, 2 bases at V and 3 bases at J, with 9 bases in the middle. The CDR3 is 14 amino acids. TCRdb re-called the 5' RACE reads through MiXCR, storing one row per CDR3 protein. This sample has under 300,000 distinct CDR3 sequences, with roughly 7.2% found just once. The source material was CD4+ T cells sorted from PBMCs, sampled 15 days after the yellow fever booster vaccination. The rearrangement joins TRBV10-3 to TRBJ2-3; maybe TRBD2 (6 bases). This receptor was taken from a man younger than 45 who received the YFV17D yellow fever vaccine. The CDR3 DNA is TGTGCCATCAGTGAGCCCGGGAGTACAGATACGCAGTATTTT. Protein sequence: CAISEPGSTDTQYF.